This note documents a single TCR beta chain sequence. Libraries were prepared by immunoSEQ multiplex PCR; TCRdb keeps only in-frame clonotypes and omits some of them. The table includes about 74,000 clones, 85% to 90% detected once. This specimen comes from a study of blood T cell repertoires in COVID-19. The junction had 2 bases not matched to a gene; V was cut back by 1 base and J by 3 bases. In germline, CDR1 is SGHAT, CDR2 FQNNGV. This CDR3 is built from 15 residues. This chain links TRBV11-2 with TRBJ2-3, with TRBD2 matching 9 bases. Sequencing input: peripheral blood. The clonotype was recovered from a woman older than 75 with active or convalescent COVID-19. The CDR3 DNA is TGTGCCAGCAGCTTAGGACTAGCGGTAACAGATACGCAGTATTTT. Translation gives CASSLGLAVTDTQYF.